Presented here are 25 T cell receptor beta chains from one specimen sequenced in a study of identical twins. TCRdb reprocessed the 5' RACE reads via MiXCR and lists one record per CDR3 protein. The sample contains hundreds of thousands of distinct CDR3 sequences, 8.5% to 9% of which appear only once. This sample also appeared in a second study, on yellow fever vaccine responses in identical twins.

Material: PBMCs. All receptors derive from a woman younger than 35 in good health.

This clonotype has a handful of counts. The chain recombines TRBV29-1 with TRBJ2-5; D ambiguous. The CDR3 length is 13 residues. Trimming stripped 3 bases from V and 5 bases from J, with 13 bases between. Germline V lookup: CDR1 SQVTM, CDR2 ANQGSEA. This CDR3 reads CSVDRDGFETQYF. CDR3 bases: TGCAGCGTTGACCGCGACGGTTTTGAGACCCAGTACTTC.

This sequence joins TRBV12-5 and TRBJ2-5; no firm D call. CDR1 and CDR2 (germline): LGHNT, FRNRAP. V lost 2 bases to trimming and J lost 7 bases, with 8 bases between them. The CDR3 is 12 amino acids. The CDR3 here is CASGLLSGTQYF. CDR3 DNA: TGTGCTAGTGGTTTGCTCTCCGGGACCCAGTACTTC.

The J gene is TRBJ2-7, the V gene TRBV5-1; 7 bases line up with TRBD2. Germline assignment: CDR1 SGHRS and CDR2 YFSETQ. CDR3 length: 14 amino acids. V was clipped by 3 bases and J by 6 bases; unmatched bases: 9. Written as DNA, the CDR3 is TGCGCCAGCAGCTCACACACGGGAGGTAGCGAGCAGTACTTC. Translating gives CASSSHTGGSEQYF.

This clonotype was detected many times. The chain combines TRBV7-9 with TRBJ1-5; D remains ambiguous. CDR1 is SEHNR, CDR2 FQNEAQ, per germline (reference sequence). Trimming removed 3 bases from V and 7 bases from J, with 7 bases in between. The CDR3 consists of 12 residues. CDR3 coding DNA: TGTGCCAGCAGCTTTCCTCCCCAGCCCCAGCATTTT. Translating gives CASSFPPQPQHF. Together with reference TRBV7-9 and TRBJ1-5, the CDR3 gives the full variable domain: DTGVSQNPRHKITKRGQNVTFRCDPISEHNRLYWYRQTLGQGPEFLTYFQNEAQLEKSRLLSDRFSAERPKGSFSTLEIQRTEQGDSAMYLCASSFPPQPQHFGDGTRLSIL.

The chain couples TRBV4-3 to TRBJ2-4, with TRBD2 identical over 8 bases. Germline CDR1 is LGHNA and CDR2 is YSLEER. The length of the CDR3 is 16 residues. J gave up 6 bases and V 1 base, and 8 bases lay outside the gene matches. The CDR3, as DNA: TGCGCCAGCAGCCAAGTGGCGGGGGGCGCGATAAACATTCAGTACTTC. Its protein is CASSQVAGGAINIQYF.

The V call is TRBV11-1, the J call TRBJ2-4, with TRBD2 matching over 9 bases. Germline values: CDR1 SGHAT, CDR2 FQDESV (reference sequence). CDR3 size: 19 residues. V dropped 1 base and J dropped 0; count of bases not matched to a gene: 10. Written as DNA, the CDR3 is TGTGCCAGCAGCTTAGTTTTGCGGGAGGGCTTACTAGCCAAAAACATTCAGTACTTC. Its protein product is CASSLVLREGLLAKNIQYF.

The chain is built from TRBV30 and TRBJ2-2, with a tentative D call TRBD2 (5 bases). Germline V gene lookup returns CDR1 GTSNPN and CDR2 SVGIG (reference sequence). V lost 0 bases, J lost 7 bases, and 9 bases lay in between. The CDR3 extends over 13 amino acids. For the CDR3, the DNA is TGTGCCTGGAGTGTACGGGGTTTCGGGGAGCTGTTTTTT. Amino acid sequence: CAWSVRGFGELFF.

The chain carries TRBV29-1 and TRBJ2-1; possibly TRBD2 for D (5 bases). Trimming pared 8 bases from V and 4 bases from J, leaving 18 bases between. The V gene's germline CDR1 is SQVTM and CDR2 ANQGSEA. This CDR3 comprises 14 residues. The CDR3 here is CSSPGSGTYNEQFF. CDR3 nucleotide sequence: TGCAGCTCCCCTGGGAGCGGAACGTACAATGAGCAGTTCTTC.

This clonotype was detected a few times. The V call is TRBV9, the J call TRBJ2-5; D may match TRBD1 or TRBD2 (5 bases each). The CDR3 runs to 17 residues. Germline V gene sequence: CDR1 SGDLS, CDR2 YYNGEE. Deletions cut 0 bases from V and 1 base from J, with 16 bases between. CDR3 sequence (DNA): TGTGCCAGCAGCGTAGATCCAAGTCGAGGGACCCAAGAGACCCAGTACTTC. Its translation: CASSVDPSRGTQETQYF.

This clonotype was seen at least ten times. The chain couples TRBV12-3 or TRBV12-4 to TRBJ2-3, with no clear D. The J call may be in error: the DNA end matches TRBJ2-5 better. CDR3 size: 12 residues. CDR3 loop: CASSFSGGTQYF. Written as DNA, the CDR3 is TGTGCCAGCAGTTTTTCAGGTGGGACCCAGTACTTC.

V and J are TRBV7-2 and TRBJ2-7; D unresolved. The CDR3 contains 14 residues. Germline V gene sequence: CDR1 SGHTA, CDR2 FQGNSA. V was trimmed by 3 bases and J by 0 bases, leaving 9 bases between them. The CDR3: CASSFGVYSYEQYF. Here the CDR3 DNA reads TGTGCCAGCAGCTTTGGAGTCTACTCCTACGAGCAGTACTTC. Drawing the rest from reference TRBV7-2 and TRBJ2-7, the complete variable domain is GAGVSQSPSNKVTEKGKDVELRCDPISGHTALYWYRQSLGQGLEFLIYFQGNSAPDKSGLPSDRFSAERTGGSVSTLTIQRTQQEDSAVYLCASSFGVYSYEQYFGPGTRLTVT.

The chain joins TRBV14 to TRBJ1-1; D gene ambiguous. The CDR3 contains 13 residues. Germline V gene data show CDR1 as SGHDN and CDR2 as FVKESK. The V and J ends lost 5 bases and 6 bases respectively, with 13 bases between them. The CDR3 sequence: CASSSHRIAEAFF. The CDR3 DNA reads TGTGCCAGCAGCTCCCACCGGATCGCTGAAGCTTTCTTT.

J is TRBJ2-1 and V is TRBV10-3; D gene unclear. This CDR3 region has 12 residues. Per germline, CDR1 ENHRY and CDR2 SYGVKD. V was pared by 4 bases and J by 5 bases, with 6 bases between. Here the CDR3 reads CAISAEDNEQFF. The DNA of the CDR3 is TGTGCCATCAGTGCCGAAGACAATGAGCAGTTCTTC.

This clonotype showed up just a few times. V is TRBV6-2 or TRBV6-3 and J is TRBJ2-4, with 8 bases aligning to TRBD1. CDR3 length: 16 amino acids. V lost 6 bases, J lost 0 bases, and 7 bases stayed unmatched. Germline CDR1 and CDR2: MNHEY and SVGEGT. The CDR3 loop reads CASRGTGPLAKNIQYF. Written as DNA, the CDR3 is TGTGCCAGCAGGGGGACAGGACCGTTAGCCAAAAACATTCAGTACTTC.

This chain connects TRBV2 to TRBJ2-1, with TRBD1 identical over 7 bases. The V and J ends lost 3 bases and 6 bases, in that order; junction bases with no gene match: 5. This CDR3 is built from 14 residues. Germline V gives CDR1 SNHLY, CDR2 FYNNEI. The CDR3: CASSESPGGNEQFF. DNA for the CDR3: TGTGCCAGCAGTGAGAGTCCAGGGGGCAATGAGCAGTTCTTC.

The rearrangement links TRBV15 to TRBJ2-3; no reliable D call. The CDR3 has 15 amino acids. Germline CDR1 is LNHNV and CDR2 is YYDKDF (reference sequence). V was cut by 0 bases and J by 0 bases, with 7 bases left in between. The CDR3 nucleotides read TGTGCCACCAGCAGAGATTTCGATAGCACAGATACGCAGTATTTT. This sequence encodes CATSRDFDSTDTQYF.

This clonotype occurred a few times. V usage is TRBV4-2 and J usage is TRBJ2-7; D is uncertain. The V end was cut by 0 bases, the J end by 6 bases, with 12 bases between. CDR3 length: 14 amino acids. Germline V CDR1 and CDR2: LGHNA, YNFKEQ. The DNA of the CDR3 is TGTGCCAGCAGCCAAGAAGGAGCAGACACCGAGCAGTACTTC. Its protein is CASSQEGADTEQYF.

The sample holds a few counts of this clonotype. The CDR3 loop is CATSDWPSRTDTQYF. DNA of the CDR3: TGTGCCACCAGTGATTGGCCTAGCCGCACAGATACGCAGTATTTT. The chain is built from TRBV24-1 and TRBJ2-3; tentative D call: TRBD2 (5 bases). Per the germline V gene, CDR1 is KGHDR and CDR2 is SFDVKD. V lost 2 bases and J 1 base, leaving 9 bases between the germline ends. This CDR3 region has 15 residues.

This clonotype was observed at least ten times. The V call is TRBV29-1, the J call TRBJ2-1; a possible D gene is TRBD2 (5 bases). The CDR3 has 14 amino acids. V was trimmed by 6 bases and J by 7 bases, leaving 19 bases between them. CDR1 and CDR2 (germline): SQVTM, ANQGSEA. In DNA form, the CDR3 reads TGCAGCGTGGCGGACGGGGAAAGGGTTAATGAGCAGTTCTTC. This sequence encodes CSVADGERVNEQFF.

The sample holds a few counts of this clonotype. The rearrangement uses TRBV10-3 and TRBJ1-5; the D is unclear. The V end lost 1 base, the J end lost 5 bases, and 12 bases lay between the germline ends. Germline-derived CDR1 and CDR2 are ENHRY and SYGVKD. The CDR3 spans 15 residues. The CDR3 nucleotides read TGTGCCATCAGTGAGTTGGCCACCAACGATCAGCCCCAGCATTTT. It specifies CAISELATNDQPQHF.

J is TRBJ1-6 and V is TRBV6-1, with TRBD1 as a possible D gene (6 bases). In germline, CDR1 is MNHNS, CDR2 SASEGT. The CDR3 is 16 amino acids. The V end lost 7 bases, the J end lost 0 bases, and 13 bases lay between the germline ends. In nucleotides, the CDR3 is TGTGCCAGCAACATCGGACAGTACTCCTATAATTCACCCCTCCACTTT. It encodes CASNIGQYSYNSPLHF.

This clonotype was recorded many times. The chain links TRBV10-3 to TRBJ2-2; 10 bases match TRBD2. The ends lost 8 bases at V and 6 bases at J; junction bases unmatched: 9. The germline V gene has CDR1 ENHRY and CDR2 SYGVKD. The CDR3 spans 15 residues. This chain's CDR3 is CAIGTSDPRAGELFF. The CDR3 DNA sequence: TGTGCCATCGGGACTAGCGACCCTCGGGCCGGGGAGCTGTTTTTT.

Many counts were recorded for this clonotype. The chain carries TRBV11-2 and TRBJ1-1; tentatively, D is TRBD1 (5 bases). V shed 5 bases and J shed 4 bases, with 17 bases lying between them. CDR1 SGHAT and CDR2 FQNNGV come from the germline V gene. The CDR3 sequence is 15 residues long. CDR3 sequence: CASSPIDRGFTEAFF. The DNA for the CDR3 is TGTGCCAGCAGCCCTATAGACCGGGGGTTCACTGAAGCTTTCTTT. The whole variable domain, filled in from reference TRBV11-2 and TRBJ1-1, reads EAGVAQSPRYKIIEKRQSVAFWCNPISGHATLYWYQQILGQGPKLLIQFQNNGVVDDSQLPKDRFSAERLKGVDSTLKIQPAKLEDSAVYLCASSPIDRGFTEAFFGQGTRLTVV.

CDR3 amino acids: CASSVPPSPQFF. The CDR3, as DNA: TGTGCCAGCAGTGTGCCCCCTAGTCCGCAGTTCTTC. This sequence joins TRBV2 and TRBJ2-1; D is uncertain. The CDR3 is 12 residues long. Germline values: CDR1 SNHLY, CDR2 FYNNEI. Trimming cost V 4 bases and J 12 bases, with 13 bases left between them.

This clonotype was found many times. The chain recombines TRBV5-1 with TRBJ2-1; 8 bases match TRBD2. CDR1 and CDR2 from the germline V gene are SGHRS and YFSETQ. CDR3 length: 17 residues. V was clipped by 1 base and J by 6 bases; unmatched bases: 12. The CDR3 region has the DNA TGCGCCAGCAGCTTGACTTTCCCAGCGGGAGTCGGCAATGAGCAGTTCTTC. Protein product: CASSLTFPAGVGNEQFF.